The T cell receptor (beta chain) described here comes from a study of OX40 agonist ivuxolimab in advanced cancers. Study details: Antecedent anti-PD-1, anti-PD-L1 or anti-CTLA-4 therapy was permissible, with roughly 36% having received some. Study-wide results and limits: The study found that CD8+ T cells averaged more expanded clones than CD4+.

Germline V gene data show CDR1 as MGHRA and CDR2 as YSYEKL. With V trimmed by 2 bases and J by 3 bases, 4 bases remained unmatched. The CDR3 is 14 residues long. This clone occurred a few times. Its antigen is not identified. This table comes from immunoSEQ multiplex PCR, and its TCRdb copy is limited to in-frame clones, with some not included. This sample has about 32,000 clones, with around 83% found just once. This sequence was found in an adult with an advanced solid tumor such as melanoma, head and neck, liver or kidney cancer. This chain connects TRBV4-1 to TRBJ2-7; the match to TRBD1 covers 7 bases. Sequencing was performed on CD4+ or CD8+ T cells sorted from blood, taken in a trial of the OX40 agonist ivuxolimab. CDR3 in amino acids: CASSQPGQDYEQYF. CDR3 DNA sequence: TGCGCCAGCAGCCAACCCGGACAGGACTACGAGCAGTACTTC.